This is a list of T cell receptor beta chains from one sample in a study of blood T cell repertoires in COVID-19. Some clones are missing from TCRdb's copy, which holds only in-frame ones; the method was immunoSEQ multiplex PCR. The sample includes tens of thousands of clones, roughly 80% seen only once; the top ten take 1.8%. The material sequenced was peripheral blood. All receptors come from an older woman with acute or convalescent COVID-19. Both conserved end residues are part of each CDR3. The D gene is left open where the match is weak. Not all rows give a size; the values are once, few, many and, for expanded clones, a class.

clone_size j_call v_call d_call cdr3_nt cdr3_aa
- TRBJ2-4 TRBV7-2 - TGTGCCAGCAGCTTAGACCAGGGAAAATTAAACATTCAGTACTTC CASSLDQGKLNIQYF
- TRBJ2-7 TRBV18 - TGTGCCAGCTCACCACCGATGGGGGCGTCCTACGAGCAGTACTTC CASSPPMGASYEQYF
once TRBJ2-5 TRBV7-2 TRBD2 TGTGCCAGCAGCTCCAGACTAGCGGGGGATCCACGTCCAGAGACCCAGTACTTC CASSSRLAGDPRPETQYF
- TRBJ2-2 TRBV6-5 TRBD1 TGTGCCAGCAGTTCCGGACAGGGGTTGGGGGCCGGGGAGCTGTTTTTT CASSSGQGLGAGELFF
- TRBJ1-1 TRBV7-7 - TGTGCCAGCAGCCCCGACACCTTGAACACTGAAGCTTTCTTT CASSPDTLNTEAFF
- TRBJ2-7 TRBV6-5 - TGTGCCAGCAGTTCCTGGACTTACGAGCAGTACTTC CASSSWTYEQYF
- TRBJ1-1 TRBV3-1/TRBV3-2 TRBD1 TGTGCCACCGGGAGTACAGGGGCTGAAGCTTTCTTT CATGSTGAEAFF
- TRBJ1-2 TRBV5-1 - TGCGCCAGCAGCATGGGTATGGGGGACTACTATGGCTACACCTTC CASSMGMGDYYGYTF
- TRBJ1-2 TRBV25-1 - TGTGCCAGCAGTGCAGGGCGTGGCTACACCTTC CASSAGRGYTF
- TRBJ2-7 TRBV14 - TGTGCCAGCAGCCAAGAAGCGTCGCGGGTATTAAACGAGCAGTACTTC CASSQEASRVLNEQYF
- TRBJ2-5 TRBV5-4 TRBD2 TGTGCCAGCACAGCCGGGGGAGGGTACCAAGAGACCCAGTACTTC CASTAGGGYQETQYF
once TRBJ2-1 TRBV18 - TGTGCCAGCTCACCGCTATCCCACACTAGCCACTCCTACAATGAGCAGTTCTTC CASSPLSHTSHSYNEQFF
- TRBJ2-1 TRBV4-2 TRBD2 TGTGCCAGCAGCCAAGATACTAGCGGGGGTACAATGTGGAATGAGCAGTTCTTC CASSQDTSGGTMWNEQFF
medium-sized TRBJ1-2 TRBV3-1/TRBV3-2 TRBD1 TGTGCCAGCAGCCAAGAGATCCAGGGGGGCGGCACCTTC CASSQEIQGGGTF
- TRBJ2-7 TRBV6-2/TRBV6-3 - TGTGCCAGCAGTTACTCCCTCGAGCAGTACTTC CASSYSLEQYF
- TRBJ2-3 TRBV19 TRBD2 TGTGCCAGTAGTATCAAGCGGGGGATAGGCACAGATACGCAGTATTTT CASSIKRGIGTDTQYF
- TRBJ2-7 TRBV28 TRBD1 TGTGCCAGCAGTTTACGGACAGGGGGCACCTACGAGCAGTACTTC CASSLRTGGTYEQYF
- TRBJ1-5 TRBV7-2 - TGTGCCAGCAGCCAGAATTTGGGCAATCAGCCCCAGCATTTT CASSQNLGNQPQHF
- TRBJ2-3 TRBV3-1/TRBV3-2 - TGTGCCAGCAGTCAAGCCCGCGGATTCACAGATACGCAGTATTTT CASSQARGFTDTQYF
few TRBJ1-5 TRBV6-1 - TGTGCCAGCAGTGGGATGTCGGGATATAGCAATCAGCCCCAGCATTTT CASSGMSGYSNQPQHF
- TRBJ2-5 TRBV3-1/TRBV3-2 TRBD1 TGTGCCATCCGGGACAGGGAAGAGACCCAGTACTTC CAIRDREETQYF
few TRBJ2-7 TRBV28 - TGTGCCAGCAGTTCGACCCTGGGGGACATATCCTACGAGCAGTACTTC CASSSTLGDISYEQYF
- TRBJ1-1 TRBV19 - TGTGCCAGTAGTATACGGACAGCCCTGGGCACTGAAGCTTTCTTT CASSIRTALGTEAFF
- TRBJ1-1 TRBV5-4 TRBD1 TGTGCCAGCAGCCCGAGGGGGCGCGGTGAAGCTTTCTTT CASSPRGRGEAFF
few TRBJ2-7 TRBV18 - TGTGCCAGCTCACTCGGGGCCTACGAGCAGTACTTC CASSLGAYEQYF
- TRBJ1-5 TRBV4-2 TRBD1 TGTGCCAGCAGCCAAGGGGGACAGGGGTATAGCAATCAGCCCCAGCATTTT CASSQGGQGYSNQPQHF
- TRBJ2-7 TRBV5-1 TRBD1 TGCGCCAGCAGCCCAGAAACGGGACAGAACTACGAGCAGTACTTC CASSPETGQNYEQYF
- TRBJ2-1 TRBV15 TRBD1 TGTGCCACCAGGTCAAGACAGGGTACCTACAATGAGCAGTTCTTC CATRSRQGTYNEQFF
- TRBJ1-1 TRBV6-5 TRBD1 TGTGCCAGCGCAGGGGGACTGGTGAACACTGAAGCTTTCTTT CASAGGLVNTEAFF
few TRBJ2-7 TRBV3-1/TRBV3-2 TRBD2 TGTGCCAGCAGCCAAGCCCCTTGGGGGGGGATTTACGAGCAGTACTTC CASSQAPWGGIYEQYF
- TRBJ2-7 TRBV2 TRBD2 TGTGCCAGCAAGGTGGCTAGCGGAAACTACGAGCAGTACTTC CASKVASGNYEQYF
medium-sized TRBJ2-3 TRBV7-3 TRBD2 TGTGCCAGCAGCTCAAGCGGGGGGGACACAGATACGCAGTATTTT CASSSSGGDTDTQYF
- TRBJ1-1 TRBV18 - TGTGCCAGCTCCCCACGAGTCGACACTGAAGCTTTCTTT CASSPRVDTEAFF
- TRBJ1-2 TRBV11-1 - TGTGCCAGCAGCGACACCTACTATGGCTACACCTTC CASSDTYYGYTF
- TRBJ2-3 TRBV11-2 - TGTGCCAGCAGCTTAGCGGTGCTCTACACAGATACGCAGTATTTT CASSLAVLYTDTQYF
- TRBJ2-7 TRBV15 TRBD2 TGTGCCACCAGCAGAGAGGGACTAGCTGGGAACGAGCAGTACTTC CATSREGLAGNEQYF
- TRBJ1-6 TRBV5-6 - TGTGCCAGCAGCTTGTTGGAGGCTAATTCACCCCTCCACTTT CASSLLEANSPLHF
- TRBJ2-1 TRBV9 - TGTGCCAGCAGCCCATACGACATCGACAATGAGCAGTTCTTC CASSPYDIDNEQFF
few TRBJ1-1 TRBV7-9 TRBD1 TGTGCCAGCAGCTGGCCGGGACAGGGGAAAACTGAAGCTTTCTTT CASSWPGQGKTEAFF
- TRBJ2-6 TRBV7-3 - TGTGCCAGCAGCGCGTCTTCCGCTGGGGCCAACGTCCTGACTTTC CASSASSAGANVLTF
- TRBJ2-7 TRBV6-5 TRBD1 TGTGCCAGCAGTTACTCGATAAGGGGGCGATACGAGCAGTACTTC CASSYSIRGRYEQYF
- TRBJ2-1 TRBV6-5 - TGTGCCAGCAACCTCAGGGCGGCGTGGGATGAGCAGTTCTTC CASNLRAAWDEQFF
- TRBJ1-6 TRBV9 - TGTGCCAGCAGGGGGACAACCACCAATTCACCCCTCCACTTT CASRGTTTNSPLHF
once TRBJ2-1 TRBV29-1 - TGCAGCGTTGGGCAGGGGAATGAGCAGTTCTTC CSVGQGNEQFF
- TRBJ2-5 TRBV24-1 TRBD1 TGTGCCACCAGTGAAGGGGGCTGGGAGACCCAGTACTTC CATSEGGWETQYF
- TRBJ1-2 TRBV4-2 TRBD1 TGTGCCAGCAGCCAAGAAGCAGGGGGCAACTATGGCTACACCTTC CASSQEAGGNYGYTF
- TRBJ2-1 TRBV4-2 TRBD2 TGTGCCAGCAGCCAAGTCGAAGCGGGACCCTACAATGAGCAGTTCTTC CASSQVEAGPYNEQFF
- TRBJ2-3 TRBV7-9 TRBD2 TGTGCCAGCAGCTTAGGACTAGCGGGCACAGATACGCAGTATTTT CASSLGLAGTDTQYF
- TRBJ2-3 TRBV5-4 TRBD2 TGTGCCAGCAGCGTTAGCGGGGACACAGATACGCAGTATTTT CASSVSGDTDTQYF
once TRBJ1-5 TRBV19 - TGTGCCAGTAAGGGAGGAGGGCGTCAGCCCCAGCATTTT CASKGGGRQPQHF
few TRBJ1-3 TRBV13 - TGTGCCAGCAGTCTAACCTCGTCTGGAAACACCATATATTTT CASSLTSSGNTIYF
- TRBJ2-3 TRBV6-4 TRBD2 TGTGCCAGCAGACCGGGACTAGTCGATTGGCACACAGATACGCAGTATTTT CASRPGLVDWHTDTQYF
- TRBJ2-2 TRBV14 TRBD1 TGTGCCAGCAGCCAAGAGGGACAGGGGAACGGGGAGCTGTTTTTT CASSQEGQGNGELFF
- TRBJ2-1 TRBV5-6 TRBD2 TGTGCCAGCAGCTTGGAGGTTAGCGGGCACTCCTACAATGAGCAGTTCTTC CASSLEVSGHSYNEQFF